The 32 T cell receptor beta chains listed next were all sequenced from one sample in a study of blood T cells in healthy people across ages. Then a second PCR, running roughly 7 to 11 cycles, was carried out with a sample-barcoded 5' primer and a J-beta primer mix. MiXCR, applied by TCRdb to the 5' RACE reads, yields one record per CDR3 protein. The data hold about 1.7 million distinct CDR3 sequences, with under 30% observed a single time. Sequences were obtained from blood. Receptors originate from a woman between 25 and 40 years old in good health.

This clonotype has more than one count but fewer than ten. CDR3 in DNA: TGTGCCAGCTGGGAGGGGGCAGATGGCTACACCTTC. Its translation is CASWEGADGYTF. This rearrangement joins TRBV6-1 to TRBJ1-2, with 7 bases fitting TRBD1. V was clipped by 8 bases and J by 6 bases; unmatched bases: 6. The CDR3 runs 12 residues. CDR1 and CDR2 (germline): MNHNS, SASEGT.

V usage is TRBV20-1 and J usage is TRBJ2-7, with D possibly being TRBD2 (6 bases). The CDR3 covers 12 residues. The V gene's germline CDR1 is DFQATT and CDR2 SNEGSKA (reference sequence). V lost 5 bases and J 3 bases, leaving 11 bases between the germline ends. The CDR3 region has the DNA TGCAGTGCTGTGCCGACTAGCTACGAGCAGTACTTC. It is translated as CSAVPTSYEQYF.

V gene TRBV9 combines with J gene TRBJ2-1, with D unclear. The germline V gene encodes CDR1 SGDLS and CDR2 YYNGEE. The CDR3 sequence is 16 residues long. Between the trimmed V and J ends, which lost 0 bases and 2 bases, there was a span of 12 bases. CDR3 amino acids: CASSVGLGTPYNEQFF. CDR3 in DNA: TGTGCCAGCAGCGTAGGACTGGGCACACCCTACAATGAGCAGTTCTTC.

The V gene is TRBV5-6, the J gene TRBJ2-3; D not certain. CDR1 and CDR2 (germline): SGHDT, YYEEEE. Trimming pared 6 bases from V and 4 bases from J, leaving 15 bases between. This CDR3 spans 14 amino acids. The DNA for the CDR3 is TGTGCCAGCACCCTCCGGTATTCGCCAGATACGCAGTATTTT. Encoded protein: CASTLRYSPDTQYF.

A few counts support this clonotype. V is TRBV7-2 and J is TRBJ2-7; D gene uncertain. The CDR3 has 13 residues. Trimming took 5 bases from V and 3 from J, leaving 11 bases between them. CDR1 and CDR2 from the germline V gene are SGHTA and FQGNSA. CDR3 protein: CASSQRIYYEQYF. The CDR3 DNA reads TGTGCCAGCAGCCAGAGAATATACTACGAGCAGTACTTC.

The rearrangement joins TRBV5-1 to TRBJ2-1; D is undetermined. Per the germline V gene, CDR1 is SGHRS and CDR2 is YFSETQ. Between the trimmed V and J ends, which lost 0 bases and 4 bases, there was a span of 11 bases. The CDR3 totals 15 residues. The CDR3 nucleotides are TGCGCCAGCAGCTTGGAATCCTCGGCGTACAATGAGCAGTTCTTC. Translating it yields CASSLESSAYNEQFF.

The gene calls are TRBV11-2 and TRBJ2-7; the D is unclear. The CDR3 contains 14 residues. V was cut by 5 bases and J by 4 bases, with 15 bases left in between. Germline values: CDR1 SGHAT, CDR2 FQNNGV. The CDR3 region has the DNA TGTGCCAGCAGCCAGACCCCTGGGGATTACGAGCAGTACTTC. Translating gives CASSQTPGDYEQYF. Full variable domain (outside the CDR3, taken from reference TRBV11-2 and TRBJ2-7): EAGVAQSPRYKIIEKRQSVAFWCNPISGHATLYWYQQILGQGPKLLIQFQNNGVVDDSQLPKDRFSAERLKGVDSTLKIQPAKLEDSAVYLCASSQTPGDYEQYFGPGTRLTVT.

This clonotype appeared a few times. A much larger clonotype is one base distant, so this may be a read error. V gene TRBV12-3 or TRBV12-4 combines with J gene TRBJ1-5; possibly TRBD1 for D (6 bases). The CDR3 has 15 amino acids. With 5 bases removed from V and 6 bases from J, the gap between germline ends came to 17 bases. The CDR3 coding sequence is TGTGCCAGCAGTGTTACGCGGGGGCCAAGTCAGCCCCAGCATTTT. As protein: CASSVTRGPSQPQHF.

This clonotype was found a few times. V and J are TRBV12-3 or TRBV12-4 and TRBJ2-3; 8 positions agree with TRBD2. Unmatched junction bases numbered 8, after V lost 8 bases and J lost 4 bases. The CDR3 length is 14 residues. The CDR3 DNA is TGTGCCAGCCGCTCCGGGACTAGTCCAGATACGCAGTATTTT. It codes for CASRSGTSPDTQYF.

This clonotype was detected only a few times. The rearrangement uses TRBV20-1 and TRBJ2-5, with D tentatively TRBD1 (6 bases). The CDR3 extends over 13 amino acids. Trimming stripped 6 bases from V and 5 bases from J, with 16 bases between. Germline V gene lookup returns CDR1 DFQATT and CDR2 SNEGSKA (reference sequence). The CDR3 coding sequence is TGCAGTGCGCCGGGCCTTAGGGGGGAGACCCAGTACTTC. Encoded protein: CSAPGLRGETQYF.

Only a few counts were recorded for this clonotype. The chain combines TRBV6-1 with TRBJ1-2, with no clear D. Trimming took off 4 bases at V and 4 bases at J, with 16 bases between the two ends. This CDR3 comprises 15 residues. The germline V gene has CDR1 MNHNS and CDR2 SASEGT. The CDR3 is CASSGNGESFYGYTF. DNA of the CDR3: TGTGCCAGCAGTGGGAACGGCGAAAGTTTCTATGGCTACACCTTC.

This clonotype was seen at least ten times. The V call is TRBV12-3 or TRBV12-4, the J call TRBJ1-2; D unclear. The CDR3 loop spans 12 amino acids. V was cut by 6 bases and J by 8 bases, with 13 bases left in between. CDR3 nucleotide sequence: TGTGCCAGCAGCCCCACCCCGGGAGGCTACACCTTC. Protein product: CASSPTPGGYTF.

This clonotype appeared a few times. The chain employs TRBV7-3 and TRBJ2-1, with 9 bases lining up with TRBD2. Germline V gene lookup returns CDR1 SGHTA and CDR2 FQGTGA. The CDR3 extends over 18 amino acids. Trimming cost V 0 bases and J 8 bases; bases outside gene matches: 14. CDR3 DNA sequence: TGTGCCAGCAGCTTAACTATGAGAGCGGGGGGTATTGGGGATGAGCAGTTCTTC. Its protein is CASSLTMRAGGIGDEQFF.

The chain joins TRBV24-1 to TRBJ2-3; D is unresolved. V lost 0 bases to trimming and J lost 0 bases, with 9 bases between them. Germline V lookup: CDR1 KGHDR, CDR2 SFDVKD. The length of the CDR3 is 16 residues. The CDR3, as DNA: TGTGCCACCAGTGATTTGGCATTTTCTAGCACAGATACGCAGTATTTT. Residues: CATSDLAFSSTDTQYF.

This chain links TRBV7-9 with TRBJ1-2, with D uncertain. CDR3 length equals 14 residues. V was trimmed by 7 bases and J by 2 bases, leaving 14 bases between them. CDR1 is SEHNR and CDR2 is FQNEAQ in the germline V gene (reference sequence). CDR3 sequence: CASTPGGSNYGYTF. The DNA of the CDR3 is TGTGCCAGCACTCCTGGAGGGTCCAACTATGGCTACACCTTC.

A few counts support this clonotype. The chain employs TRBV4-3 and TRBJ2-5; perhaps TRBD1 as D (6 bases). Between the trimmed V and J ends, which lost 1 base and 4 bases, there was a span of 10 bases. CDR1 is LGHNA, CDR2 YSLEER, per germline. This CDR3 region has 14 residues. DNA for the CDR3: TGCGCCAGCAGCCAAGCGTCCAGGGGAGAGACCCAGTACTTC. Translation gives CASSQASRGETQYF.

In this sample, this clonotype turned up a few times. The chain has TRBV24-1 and TRBJ2-1; 14 nucleotides line up with TRBD2. CDR1 is KGHDR and CDR2 is SFDVKD in the germline V gene. This CDR3 is built from 15 residues. The junction had 3 bases not matched to a gene; V was cut back by 3 bases and J by 9 bases. CDR3 loop: CATSDPGTSGGEQFF. The CDR3 nucleotides are TGTGCCACCAGTGATCCCGGGACTAGCGGGGGTGAGCAGTTCTTC.

This clonotype showed up just a few times. This chain links TRBV10-3 with TRBJ2-1; perhaps TRBD2 as D (7 bases). Germline CDR1 reads ENHRY; CDR2 reads SYGVKD. The CDR3 loop spans 15 amino acids. The V and J ends lost 10 bases and 5 bases respectively, with 21 bases between them. Here the CDR3 reads CATGASSGENNEQFF. The CDR3 nucleotides read TGTGCCACAGGGGCCTCCAGCGGGGAGAACAATGAGCAGTTCTTC.

The rearrangement links TRBV12-3 or TRBV12-4 to TRBJ1-1, with 9 bases fitting TRBD1. V was pared by 3 bases and J by 0 bases, with 14 bases of the junction left unmatched. The CDR3 spans 19 residues. CDR3 sequence: CASSFLPTGGETLNTEAFF. In DNA form, the CDR3 reads TGTGCCAGCAGTTTCCTACCCACAGGGGGCGAGACCTTGAACACTGAAGCTTTCTTT.

The gene calls are TRBV20-1 and TRBJ2-1, with D hard to call. Germline CDR1 and CDR2: DFQATT and SNEGSKA (reference sequence). V was shortened by 5 bases and J by 0 bases, with 5 bases between the two germline ends. The CDR3 has 12 amino acids. The CDR3 protein is CSALRSYNEQFF. Here the CDR3 DNA reads TGCAGTGCTTTGCGCTCCTACAATGAGCAGTTCTTC.

This clonotype was seen ten or more times. The rearrangement joins TRBV7-2 to TRBJ1-5; D might be TRBD1 (5 bases). V lost 6 bases and J lost 2, with 11 bases in between. The CDR3 length is 14 residues. The V gene's germline CDR1 is SGHTA and CDR2 FQGNSA. CDR3 sequence: CASSAQGGNQPQHF. Written as DNA, the CDR3 is TGTGCCAGCAGTGCGCAGGGTGGCAATCAGCCCCAGCATTTT.

The chain uses TRBV28 and TRBJ2-3; D may be TRBD1 (5 bases). The germline V gene has CDR1 MDHEN and CDR2 SYDVKM. CDR3 length: 16 amino acids. V gave up 5 bases and J gave up 1 base, with 16 bases separating them. As DNA, the CDR3 is TGTGCCAGCAGTGCGCAGGGTCGACCCCGCACAGATACGCAGTATTTT. Protein sequence: CASSAQGRPRTDTQYF.

This clonotype was observed a handful of times. J is TRBJ2-1 and V is TRBV2; D might be TRBD2 (6 bases). Germline-derived CDR1 and CDR2 are SNHLY and FYNNEI. CDR3 length: 13 residues. Deletions cut 6 bases from V and 5 bases from J, with 11 bases between. CDR3 region: CASRVRLDNEQFF. The CDR3 DNA is TGTGCCAGCAGGGTAAGACTAGACAATGAGCAGTTCTTC.

This clonotype was seen a few times. At one boundary the junction diverges from the germline segment, which might be a read error. The CDR3 region is CVSSQDPNSYNEQFF. CDR3 DNA sequence: TGTGTCAGCAGCCAGGACCCGAACTCCTACAATGAGCAGTTCTTC. The V and J genes are TRBV5-4 and TRBJ2-1; D not certain. The CDR3 is 15 amino acids. In germline, CDR1 is SGHNT, CDR2 YYREEE (reference sequence).

This clonotype appeared many times. The chain uses TRBV3-1 and TRBJ2-7; the match to TRBD1 covers 7 bases. The CDR3 runs to 14 residues. CDR1 LGHDT and CDR2 YNNKEL come from the germline V gene (reference sequence). The junction had 5 bases not matched to a gene; V was cut back by 4 bases and J by 2 bases. The CDR3 sequence: CASSRRQGAYEQYF. In DNA form, the CDR3 reads TGTGCCAGCAGCCGCCGACAGGGAGCCTACGAGCAGTACTTC.

This clonotype was recorded a few times. The chain joins TRBV9 to TRBJ2-5; TRBD2 aligns across 14 bases. Losses at the gene ends were 3 bases for V and 4 bases for J; bases not matched to a gene: 5. This CDR3 spans 16 amino acids. Germline values: CDR1 SGDLS, CDR2 YYNGEE. CDR3 amino acids: CASSGGGLAGGETQYF. In DNA, the CDR3 is TGTGCCAGCAGCGGAGGAGGACTAGCGGGAGGAGAGACCCAGTACTTC.

The CDR3 bases are TGTGCCAGCAGCCAAGGCGGGACAGCACAGTACTTC. Protein: CASSQGGTAQYF. V gene TRBV3-1 combines with J gene TRBJ2-5, with D possibly matching TRBD1 (7 bases). V lost 1 base, J lost 11 bases, and 11 bases lay in between. The CDR3 extends over 12 amino acids. CDR1 and CDR2 from the germline V gene are LGHDT and YNNKEL (reference sequence).

The chain is built from TRBV5-1 and TRBJ1-1; D remains unclear. Trimming removed 4 bases at V and 0 bases at J, with 16 bases between. Germline V gives CDR1 SGHRS, CDR2 YFSETQ. The CDR3 has 16 residues. CDR3 sequence (DNA): TGCGCCAGCAGCGTTGACAAGACTTCCATGAACACTGAAGCTTTCTTT. This codes for CASSVDKTSMNTEAFF.

This clonotype was recorded at least ten times. The rearrangement joins TRBV7-9 to TRBJ2-1, with a weak D call TRBD1 (5 bases). CDR3 length: 13 residues. CDR1 SEHNR and CDR2 FQNEAQ come from the germline V gene (reference sequence). Trimming took off 8 bases at V and 5 bases at J, with 13 bases between the two ends. CDR3 nucleotides: TGTGCCAGCTCACCACCCAGGGACAATGAGCAGTTCTTC. Translation gives CASSPPRDNEQFF.

In regard to this clonotype: Sequence at one end of the junction differs from germline and may be a read error. The chain links TRBV5-1 to TRBJ2-3, with D unclear. Germline lookup yields CDR1 SGHRS and CDR2 YFSETQ. This CDR3 is built from 11 residues. The CDR3 loop reads CASSLSDTLYF. The CDR3, as DNA: TGCGCCAGCAGCTTATCAGATACGCTGTATTTT. The full variable domain, with the rest looked up from reference TRBV5-1 and TRBJ2-3, is KAGVTQTPRYLIKTRGQQVTLSCSPISGHRSVSWYQQTPGQGLQFLFEYFSETQRNKGNFPGRFSGRQFSNSRSEMNVSTLELGDSALYLCASSLSDTLYFGPGTRLTVL.

The V call is TRBV15, the J call TRBJ2-3; TRBD2 might be the D (6 bases). V shed 5 bases and J shed 1 base, with 16 bases lying between them. Germline CDR1 LNHNV, CDR2 YYDKDF (reference sequence). The CDR3 covers 16 residues. The CDR3 bases are TGTGCCACCAGCCTCAGGCCTGGGGAGGGCACAGATACGCAGTATTTT. As protein: CATSLRPGEGTDTQYF.

About this clonotype itself: The junction shows a germline mismatch at one end, possibly a read error. The gene calls are TRBV4-2 and TRBJ2-7; possibly TRBD2 for D (6 bases). Germline V CDR1 and CDR2: LGHNA, YNFKEQ. This CDR3 comprises 17 residues. CDR3 bases: TGTGTCAGCAGCCAAGATCTGCGCGGGACGTTGGACTACGAGCAGTACTTC. This encodes CVSSQDLRGTLDYEQYF.